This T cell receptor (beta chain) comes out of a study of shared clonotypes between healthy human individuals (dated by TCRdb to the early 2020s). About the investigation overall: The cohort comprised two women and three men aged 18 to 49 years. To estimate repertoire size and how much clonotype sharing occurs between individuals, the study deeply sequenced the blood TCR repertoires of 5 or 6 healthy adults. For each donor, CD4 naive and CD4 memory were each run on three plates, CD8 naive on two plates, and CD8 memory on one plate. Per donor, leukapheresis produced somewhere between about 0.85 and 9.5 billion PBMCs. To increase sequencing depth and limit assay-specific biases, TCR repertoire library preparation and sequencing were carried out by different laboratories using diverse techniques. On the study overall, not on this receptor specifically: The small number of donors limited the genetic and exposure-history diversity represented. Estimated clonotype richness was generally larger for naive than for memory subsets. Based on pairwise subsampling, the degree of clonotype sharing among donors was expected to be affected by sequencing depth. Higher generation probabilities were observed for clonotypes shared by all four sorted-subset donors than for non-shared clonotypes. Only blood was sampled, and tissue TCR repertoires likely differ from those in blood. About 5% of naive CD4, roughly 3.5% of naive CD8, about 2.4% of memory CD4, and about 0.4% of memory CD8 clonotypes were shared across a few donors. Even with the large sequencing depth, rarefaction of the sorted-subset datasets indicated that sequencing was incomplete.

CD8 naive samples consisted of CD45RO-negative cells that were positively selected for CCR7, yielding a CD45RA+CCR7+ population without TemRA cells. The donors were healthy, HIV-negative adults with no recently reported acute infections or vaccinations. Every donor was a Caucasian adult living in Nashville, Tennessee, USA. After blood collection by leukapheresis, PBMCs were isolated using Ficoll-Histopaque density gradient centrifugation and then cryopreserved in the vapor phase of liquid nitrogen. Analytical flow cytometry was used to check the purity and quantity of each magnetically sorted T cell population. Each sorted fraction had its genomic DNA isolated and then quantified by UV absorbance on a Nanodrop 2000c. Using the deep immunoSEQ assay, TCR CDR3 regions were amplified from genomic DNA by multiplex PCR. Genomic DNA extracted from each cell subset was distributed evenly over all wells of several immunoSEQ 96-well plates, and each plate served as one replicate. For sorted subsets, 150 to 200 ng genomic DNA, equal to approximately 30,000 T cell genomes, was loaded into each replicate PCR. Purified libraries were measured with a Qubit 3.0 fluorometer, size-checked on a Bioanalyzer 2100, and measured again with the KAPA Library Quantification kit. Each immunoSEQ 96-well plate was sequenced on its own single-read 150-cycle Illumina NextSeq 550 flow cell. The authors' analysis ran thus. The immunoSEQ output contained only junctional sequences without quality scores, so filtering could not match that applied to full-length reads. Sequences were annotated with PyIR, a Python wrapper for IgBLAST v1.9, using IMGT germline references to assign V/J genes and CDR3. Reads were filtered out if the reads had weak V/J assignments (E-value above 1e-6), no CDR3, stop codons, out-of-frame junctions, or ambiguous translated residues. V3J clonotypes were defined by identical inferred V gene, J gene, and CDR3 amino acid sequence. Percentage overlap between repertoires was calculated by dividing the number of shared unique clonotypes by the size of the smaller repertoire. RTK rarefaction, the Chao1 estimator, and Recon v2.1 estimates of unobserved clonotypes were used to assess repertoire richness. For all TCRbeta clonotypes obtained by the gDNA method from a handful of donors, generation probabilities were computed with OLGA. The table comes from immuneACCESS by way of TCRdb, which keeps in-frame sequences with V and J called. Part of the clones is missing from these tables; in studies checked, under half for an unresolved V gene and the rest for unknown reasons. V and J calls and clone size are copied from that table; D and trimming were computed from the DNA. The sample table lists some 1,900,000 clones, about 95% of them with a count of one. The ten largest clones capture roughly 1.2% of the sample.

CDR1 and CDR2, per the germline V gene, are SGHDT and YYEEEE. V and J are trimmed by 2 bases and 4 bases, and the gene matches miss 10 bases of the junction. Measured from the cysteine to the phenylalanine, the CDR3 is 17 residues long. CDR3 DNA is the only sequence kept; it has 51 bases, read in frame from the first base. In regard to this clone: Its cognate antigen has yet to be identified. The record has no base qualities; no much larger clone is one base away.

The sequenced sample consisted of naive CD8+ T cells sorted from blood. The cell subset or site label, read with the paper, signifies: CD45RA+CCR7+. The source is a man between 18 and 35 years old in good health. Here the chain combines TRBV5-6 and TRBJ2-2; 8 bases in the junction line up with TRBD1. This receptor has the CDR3 CASSFLRTGLITGELFF. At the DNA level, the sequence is TGTGCCAGCAGCTTTTTACGGACAGGGCTGATCACCGGGGAGCTGTTTTTT.